This T cell receptor (beta chain) was documented in a study of early T cells in non-severe SARS-CoV-2 infection. Study information: Investigators sequenced bulk RNA drawn from unsorted whole blood, and chains remained unpaired.

Germline-derived CDR1 and CDR2 are LNHDA and SQIVND (reference sequence). Including both end residues, the CDR3 is 9 amino acids long. Broader study findings: VDJdb-based annotation leaned toward anti-spike CD8 responses and missed private and CD4 specificities.

This clonotype was observed a few times. No antigen is known for it. Because the CDR3 is missing its conserved closing phenylalanine or tryptophan, this is likely a read error. The limits of the CDR3 on the DNA are not certain, so only TCRdb's listed CDR3 is given. Attachment of unique molecular identifiers to individual cDNA molecules was performed. Each CDR3 protein is one row after TCRdb ran MiXCR on the 5' RACE reads. The table has about 36,000 distinct CDR3 sequences, 9.9% seen once. Sequencing input: whole blood. The chain uses TRBV19 and TRBJ2-2. The receptor was derived from an adult who was a healthcare worker with PCR-confirmed SARS-CoV-2 infection or an uninfected control (not recorded which). The CDR3 reads CASSMRLRG.